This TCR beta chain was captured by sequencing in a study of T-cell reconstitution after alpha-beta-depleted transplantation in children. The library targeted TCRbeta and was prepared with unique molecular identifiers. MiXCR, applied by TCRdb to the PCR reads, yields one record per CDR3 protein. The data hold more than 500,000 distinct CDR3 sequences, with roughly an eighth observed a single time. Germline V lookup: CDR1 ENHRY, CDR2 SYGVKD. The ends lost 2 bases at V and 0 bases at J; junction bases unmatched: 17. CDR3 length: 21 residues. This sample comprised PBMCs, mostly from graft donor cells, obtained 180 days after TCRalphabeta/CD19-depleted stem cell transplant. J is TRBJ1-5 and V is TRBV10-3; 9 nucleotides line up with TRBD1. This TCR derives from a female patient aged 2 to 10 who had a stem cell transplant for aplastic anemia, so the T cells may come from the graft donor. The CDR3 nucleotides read TGTGCCATCAGTGAGCAGCCTTACAGGGGGCGCTGGTCCTATAGCAATCAGCCCCAGCATTTT. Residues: CAISEQPYRGRWSYSNQPQHF.